The clone carrying this T cell receptor beta chain has a handful of counts. TCRdb re-called the 5' RACE reads through MiXCR, storing one row per CDR3 protein. Here the sample spans approximately 150,000 distinct CDR3 sequences, about 6.1% being singletons. The CDR3 extends over 13 amino acids. V dropped 10 bases and J dropped 0 bases, with 12 bases sitting between them. From germline, CDR1 is ENHRY and CDR2 SYGVKD. The source of the sample is a study of T-cell memory formation after mild COVID-19. Study-level information: TCR clusters showed largely donor specificity.

The sequence was obtained from an adult woman who had mild COVID-19 (a few samples of this study predate the infection). Cell type and time point are not known. The sequencing sample was made of PBMCs or a T cell subset sorted from them (not recorded which). This rearrangement joins TRBV10-3 to TRBJ1-1, with D tentatively TRBD1 (5 bases). The DNA for the CDR3 is TGTGCCACCCAGGGCAGCCTGAACACTGAAGCTTTCTTT. It codes for CATQGSLNTEAFF.